Shown below are 16 T cell receptor beta chains from a single sample sequenced in a study of blood T cell repertoires in COVID-19. TCRdb's copy holds only in-frame clones and misses some; the assay was immunoSEQ multiplex PCR. The sample holds hundreds of thousands of clones; approximately 86% are singletons and the top ten take about 1.5%. Sequencing was carried out using PBMCs or T cells enriched from blood (not recorded which). These receptors were collected from a woman in her forties or fifties who had recovered from COVID-19.

J is TRBJ1-1 and V is TRBV28; the D is unclear. Germline V gene sequence: CDR1 MDHEN, CDR2 SYDVKM. The CDR3 is 13 amino acids. Trimming took off 6 bases at V and 10 bases at J, with 18 bases between the two ends. The CDR3 nucleotides are TGTGCCAGCAGCCCTAGAGGGCCCAAGAGAGCTTTCTTT. Translating gives CASSPRGPKRAFF.

There are a few counts of this clone. This sequence joins TRBV4-2 and TRBJ2-7; 14 positions match TRBD2. This CDR3 has 19 amino acids. CDR1 is LGHNA, CDR2 YNFKEQ, per germline. V gave up 1 base and J gave up 5 bases; unmatched junction bases: 13. CDR3 in amino acids: CASSQGGLAGEIILDEQYF. CDR3 nucleotide sequence: TGTGCCAGCAGCCAAGGGGGACTAGCGGGAGAGATCATTTTGGACGAGCAGTACTTC.

The rearrangement links TRBV28 to TRBJ2-1, with 7 positions matching TRBD2. The V segment lost 3 bases and the J segment 7 bases; nucleotides outside the gene matches: 9. CDR3 length equals 15 residues. The germline CDR1 and CDR2 sequences are MDHEN and SYDVKM. CDR3 protein: CASSFGGSSRNEQFF. CDR3 nucleotides: TGTGCCAGCAGTTTTGGCGGGAGCTCTAGGAATGAGCAGTTCTTC.

The V gene is TRBV28, the J gene TRBJ1-1; tentative D call: TRBD1 (6 bases). CDR1 MDHEN and CDR2 SYDVKM come from the germline V gene. Trimming pared 7 bases from V and 8 bases from J, leaving 14 bases between. The CDR3 runs 12 residues. The CDR3: CASMNGGREAFF. CDR3 DNA: TGTGCCAGCATGAACGGGGGGCGAGAAGCTTTCTTT.

The chain is built from TRBV29-1 and TRBJ2-2, with a weak D call TRBD1 (6 bases). The CDR3 contains 15 residues. CDR1 is SQVTM, CDR2 ANQGSEA, per germline. V was trimmed by 7 bases and J by 0 bases, leaving 15 bases between them. In nucleotides, the CDR3 is TGCAGCGCAAAATCTGGGGGCGCGAACACCGGGGAGCTGTTTTTT. Residues: CSAKSGGANTGELFF.

V gene TRBV27 combines with J gene TRBJ2-1; 12 bases are a match to TRBD2. Germline CDR1 and CDR2: MNHEY and SMNVEV (reference sequence). The CDR3 is 15 amino acids. The V segment lost 6 bases and the J segment 8 bases; nucleotides outside the gene matches: 8. The CDR3 sequence: CASSRLAGVGHEQFF. The CDR3 DNA reads as TGTGCCAGCAGCCGACTAGCGGGAGTGGGTCATGAGCAGTTCTTC.

This chain joins TRBV4-3 and TRBJ1-2; possible D gene TRBD1, 5 bases. From germline, CDR1 is LGHNA and CDR2 YSLEER. CDR3 length: 16 amino acids. Trimming left V 5 bases short and J 4 bases short, with 20 bases between. CDR3 sequence: CASSGGVGQPTYGYTF. DNA for the CDR3: TGCGCCAGCAGCGGCGGGGTGGGGCAACCCACCTATGGCTACACCTTC.

This chain's CDR3 is CASSQGHSSGSSYEQYF. The CDR3 DNA reads as TGTGCCAGCAGCCAAGGCCACTCTAGCGGGAGCTCCTACGAGCAGTACTTC. The V call is TRBV3-1 (or the pseudogene TRBV3-2), the J call TRBJ2-7; 10 nucleotides line up with TRBD2. Germline V gives CDR1 LGHDT, CDR2 YNNKEL (reference sequence). The CDR3 extends over 17 amino acids. J was trimmed by 0 bases and V by 1 base; bases with no gene match: 6.

CDR3 nucleotide sequence: TGTGCCAGCAGCACCATGGGGGGACAGGGGACGCCCCAGCATTTT. It translates to CASSTMGGQGTPQHF. The chain links TRBV7-8 to TRBJ1-5; TRBD1 matches at 10 bases. The CDR3 contains 15 residues. J gave up 9 bases and V 5 bases, and 10 bases lay outside the gene matches. Germline CDR1 and CDR2: SGHVS and FQNEAQ. Together with reference TRBV7-8 and TRBJ1-5, the CDR3 gives the full variable domain: GAGVSQSPRYKVAKRGQDVALRCDPISGHVSLFWYQQALGQGPEFLTYFQNEAQLDKSGLPSDRFFAERPEGSVSTLKIQRTQQEDSAVYLCASSTMGGQGTPQHFGDGTRLSIL.

The rearrangement links TRBV18 to TRBJ2-1, with 7 bases lining up with TRBD2. CDR3 size: 15 residues. J was trimmed by 4 bases and V by 3 bases; bases with no gene match: 6. The germline CDR1 and CDR2 sequences are KGHSH and LQKENI. In nucleotides, the CDR3 is TGTGCCAGCTCACCCACAGGCGGGAGTTACAATGAGCAGTTCTTC. Protein product: CASSPTGGSYNEQFF.

The J gene is TRBJ2-1, the V gene TRBV30; D unresolved. This CDR3 comprises 11 residues. Germline CDR1 GTSNPN, CDR2 SVGIG (reference sequence). Trimming left V 2 bases short and J 9 bases short, with 8 bases between. The CDR3 here is CAWSPRSEQFF. The DNA of the CDR3 is TGTGCCTGGAGTCCGCGGAGTGAGCAGTTCTTC.

The chain has TRBV27 and TRBJ1-1; 8 nucleotides line up with TRBD1. The ends lost 6 bases at V and 4 bases at J; junction bases unmatched: 4. CDR3 length: 13 amino acids. The germline CDR1 and CDR2 sequences are MNHEY and SMNVEV (reference sequence). CDR3 nucleotides: TGTGCCAGCAGCGTTGGACAGGGCACTGAAGCTTTCTTT. Amino acid sequence: CASSVGQGTEAFF.

The V call is TRBV7-8, the J call TRBJ2-7; D may be TRBD1 (6 bases). CDR3 size: 14 residues. Germline lookup yields CDR1 SGHVS and CDR2 FQNEAQ. Trimming shortened V by 5 bases and J by 6 bases, and 17 bases separated the two germline ends. Here the CDR3 DNA reads TGTGCCAGCAGCCTTCAAGACAGGTTGGGCGAGCAGTACTTC. This sequence encodes CASSLQDRLGEQYF.

The chain has TRBV29-1 and TRBJ2-7, with TRBD1 matching 8 bases. Germline trimming cut 4 bases from V and 4 bases from J; bases unmatched to any gene: 12. Germline V gene data show CDR1 as SQVTM and CDR2 as ANQGSEA. The CDR3 has 15 amino acids. The CDR3 coding sequence is TGCAGCGTTGGGGGAGGACAGGGACGTCGATACGAGCAGTACTTC. It encodes CSVGGGQGRRYEQYF.

A note on this clone: At one boundary the junction diverges from the germline segment, which might be a read error. The chain carries TRBV6-1 and TRBJ2-5; TRBD2 is a possible D gene (6 bases). This CDR3 is 13 amino acids long. Per the germline V gene, CDR1 is MNHNS and CDR2 is SASEGT. In nucleotides, the CDR3 is TGTGCCAGCAGCGAAGTGGGGGGAGAGACCCAGTACTTC. Encoded protein: CASSEVGGETQYF.

The chain carries TRBV27 and TRBJ2-3, with 7 bases matching TRBD2. This CDR3 is 16 amino acids long. Germline CDR1 MNHEY, CDR2 SMNVEV (reference sequence). The ends lost 6 bases at V and 0 bases at J; junction bases unmatched: 9. The CDR3 region has the DNA TGTGCCAGCAGGCCTCTAGCGGTAACTAGCACAGATACGCAGTATTTT. The encoded protein is CASRPLAVTSTDTQYF.